Listed below are T cell receptor beta chains from one sample, sequenced in a study of blood T cell repertoires in COVID-19. Data came from immunoSEQ multiplex PCR; TCRdb stores just in-frame clones and leaves some out. The data show approximately 100,000 clones, with about 79% seen just once and 3.3% held by the top ten. The specimen was peripheral blood. All receptors derive from a woman of 80 years or more with active or convalescent COVID-19. The CDR3 runs from the conserved cysteine through the conserved F or W. Fields, in order: CDR3 length, clone size, V gene, D gene, J gene, CDR3 protein, CDR3 DNA. A D gene is named only where the DNA matches it firmly. Not all rows give a size; the values are once, few, many and, for expanded clones, a class.

length: 13
size: few
V: TRBV2
D: .
J: TRBJ1-1
CDR3: CASSGQGGAEAFF
DNA: TGTGCCAGCAGTGGCCAGGGCGGGGCTGAAGCTTTCTTT

length: 12
size: medium-sized
V: TRBV5-4
D: .
J: TRBJ1-1
CDR3: CASRGLGAEAFF
DNA: TGTGCCAGCAGGGGGCTTGGGGCTGAAGCTTTCTTT

length: 16
size: .
V: TRBV7-2
D: .
J: TRBJ1-5
CDR3: CASSLNPPAGTQPQHF
DNA: TGTGCCAGCAGCTTAAATCCCCCGGCAGGAACGCAGCCCCAGCATTTT

length: 17
size: .
V: TRBV28
D: .
J: TRBJ2-7
CDR3: CASSLPLGSGNSYEQYF
DNA: TGTGCCAGCAGTTTACCCTTGGGTAGCGGCAACTCCTACGAGCAGTACTTC

length: 13
size: .
V: TRBV19
D: .
J: TRBJ1-3
CDR3: CASSILLSATIYF
DNA: TGTGCCAGTAGTATTCTACTGAGCGCCACCATATATTTT

length: 14
size: .
V: TRBV27
D: TRBD1
J: TRBJ1-1
CDR3: CASTSGQGTTEAFF
DNA: TGTGCCAGCACCTCGGGACAGGGAACCACTGAAGCTTTCTTT

length: 15
size: .
V: TRBV4-2
D: TRBD2
J: TRBJ2-7
CDR3: CASSQDAGVRNEQYF
DNA: TGTGCCAGCAGCCAAGACGCGGGAGTAAGGAACGAGCAGTACTTC

length: 19
size: .
V: TRBV5-1
D: TRBD2
J: TRBJ2-4
CDR3: CASSSEPPPSGRAWNIQYF
DNA: TGCGCCAGCAGCTCCGAACCCCCCCCTAGCGGGAGGGCCTGGAACATTCAGTACTTC

length: 17
size: once
V: TRBV15
D: TRBD1
J: TRBJ2-1
CDR3: CATSSDRGTGSYNEQFF
DNA: TGTGCCACCAGCAGTGATAGAGGGACAGGGTCCTACAATGAGCAGTTCTTC

length: 14
size: .
V: TRBV18
D: .
J: TRBJ2-7
CDR3: CASSLGLNSYEQYF
DNA: TGTGCCAGCTCACTCGGACTGAACTCCTACGAGCAGTACTTC

length: 14
size: .
V: TRBV4-1
D: .
J: TRBJ1-5
CDR3: CASSQGQNNQPQHF
DNA: TGCGCCAGCAGCCAAGGACAGAACAATCAGCCCCAGCATTTT

length: 14
size: .
V: TRBV16
D: TRBD1
J: TRBJ2-7
CDR3: CASSETYRGVEQYF
DNA: TGTGCCAGCAGCGAAACTTACAGGGGAGTCGAGCAGTACTTC

length: 15
size: .
V: TRBV18
D: TRBD1
J: TRBJ1-6
CDR3: CASSPRDSPYSPLHF
DNA: TGTGCCAGCTCACCCAGGGACAGTCCCTATTCACCCCTCCACTTT

length: 15
size: .
V: TRBV5-1
D: .
J: TRBJ1-6
CDR3: CASSLRNRDASPLHF
DNA: TGCGCCAGCAGCTTGAGGAACAGGGACGCCTCACCCCTCCACTTT

length: 13
size: .
V: TRBV6-5
D: TRBD1
J: TRBJ1-2
CDR3: CASSPGGNYGYTF
DNA: TGTGCCAGCAGTCCAGGGGGGAACTATGGCTACACCTTC

length: 13
size: many
V: TRBV27
D: .
J: TRBJ2-7
CDR3: CASSLLTGYEQYF
DNA: TGTGCCAGCAGTTTATTAACGGGCTACGAGCAGTACTTC

length: 18
size: .
V: TRBV4-1
D: .
J: TRBJ1-1
CDR3: CASSQGLLGRRMNTEAFF
DNA: TGCGCCAGCAGCCAAGGGTTACTCGGACGGAGGATGAACACTGAAGCTTTCTTT

length: 13
size: .
V: TRBV5-1
D: .
J: TRBJ2-7
CDR3: CASSFETGYEQYF
DNA: TGCGCCAGCAGCTTCGAAACAGGCTACGAGCAGTACTTC

length: 12
size: .
V: TRBV11-3
D: TRBD1
J: TRBJ1-5
CDR3: CASSPLIEGAHF
DNA: TGTGCCAGCAGCCCCCTCATTGAGGGGGCACATTTT

length: 16
size: .
V: TRBV19
D: TRBD1
J: TRBJ1-2
CDR3: CASTKPGSDRVYGYTF
DNA: TGTGCCAGTACCAAACCGGGCAGTGACAGGGTCTATGGCTACACCTTC

length: 15
size: .
V: TRBV4-2
D: .
J: TRBJ2-2
CDR3: CASSQQGGNTGELFF
DNA: TGTGCCAGCAGCCAACAGGGGGGGAACACCGGGGAGCTGTTTTTT

length: 17
size: once
V: TRBV10-1
D: TRBD2
J: TRBJ2-1
CDR3: CASSTRLAGDYYNEQFF
DNA: TGCGCCAGCAGTACCCGACTAGCGGGGGACTACTACAATGAGCAGTTCTTC

length: 18
size: .
V: TRBV28
D: TRBD1
J: TRBJ2-6
CDR3: CASSLLGQGAPGANVLTF
DNA: TGTGCCAGCAGTTTATTGGGACAGGGCGCGCCTGGGGCCAACGTCCTGACTTTC

length: 13
size: .
V: TRBV24-1
D: .
J: TRBJ2-3
CDR3: CATRTPGGDTQYF
DNA: TGTGCCACCCGAACGCCGGGCGGGGATACGCAGTATTTT

length: 16
size: .
V: TRBV18
D: TRBD2
J: TRBJ2-2
CDR3: CASSPLLAGVTGELFF
DNA: TGTGCCAGCTCACCACTACTAGCGGGGGTAACCGGGGAGCTGTTTTTT

length: 14
size: .
V: TRBV7-3
D: TRBD2
J: TRBJ2-5
CDR3: CASSLEPGGGTQYF
DNA: TGTGCCAGCAGCCTAGAGCCGGGAGGAGGGACCCAGTACTTC

length: 19
size: .
V: TRBV3-1/TRBV3-2
D: TRBD2
J: TRBJ2-1
CDR3: CASSAKPGLAGGPYNEQFF
DNA: TGTGCCAGCAGCGCTAAACCGGGACTAGCGGGAGGACCCTACAATGAGCAGTTCTTC

length: 14
size: .
V: TRBV20-1
D: TRBD1
J: TRBJ1-5
CDR3: CSASRGPLNQPQHF
DNA: TGCAGTGCTAGTAGGGGGCCCCTCAATCAGCCCCAGCATTTT

length: 12
size: few
V: TRBV27
D: .
J: TRBJ1-2
CDR3: CARKGVTYGYTF
DNA: TGTGCCAGAAAGGGGGTGACCTATGGCTACACCTTC

length: 14
size: .
V: TRBV6-5
D: .
J: TRBJ1-1
CDR3: CASSRSQVNTEAFF
DNA: TGTGCCAGCAGTCGCTCACAGGTGAACACTGAAGCTTTCTTT

length: 11
size: .
V: TRBV5-1
D: .
J: TRBJ2-5
CDR3: CASSLQETQYF
DNA: TGCGCCAGCAGCCTCCAAGAGACCCAGTACTTC

length: 16
size: .
V: TRBV7-2
D: TRBD1
J: TRBJ1-5
CDR3: CASSPSSGQGNQPQHF
DNA: TGTGCCAGCAGCCCCTCCTCGGGACAGGGTAATCAGCCCCAGCATTTT

length: 15
size: .
V: TRBV7-2
D: .
J: TRBJ2-1
CDR3: CASSLAGASYNEQFF
DNA: TGTGCCAGCAGCTTAGCGGGGGCCTCCTACAATGAGCAGTTCTTC

length: 16
size: once
V: TRBV5-4
D: TRBD2
J: TRBJ2-1
CDR3: CASSLARGGSYNEQFF
DNA: TGTGCCAGCAGCTTGGCTCGGGGGGGGTCATACAATGAGCAGTTCTTC

length: 15
size: .
V: TRBV3-1/TRBV3-2
D: .
J: TRBJ2-3
CDR3: CASSQAERVTDTQYF
DNA: TGTGCCAGCAGCCAAGCTGAGCGGGTCACAGATACGCAGTATTTT

length: 15
size: once
V: TRBV6-2/TRBV6-3
D: .
J: TRBJ2-3
CDR3: CASSGGSGRTDTQYF
DNA: TGTGCCAGCAGTGGGGGGAGCGGACGCACAGATACGCAGTATTTT

length: 15
size: .
V: TRBV7-2
D: .
J: TRBJ1-3
CDR3: CASSPAEGGGNTIYF
DNA: TGTGCCAGCAGCCCCGCGGAGGGAGGTGGAAACACCATATATTTT

length: 13
size: .
V: TRBV30
D: TRBD1
J: TRBJ1-6
CDR3: CACDGTGGSPLHF
DNA: TGTGCCTGCGACGGGACAGGGGGTTCACCCCTCCACTTT

length: 14
size: once
V: TRBV5-6
D: TRBD1
J: TRBJ2-7
CDR3: CASSPDRGIGEQYF
DNA: TGTGCCAGCAGCCCGGACAGGGGGATTGGCGAGCAGTACTTC

length: 13
size: .
V: TRBV18
D: .
J: TRBJ1-1
CDR3: CATQSGQNTEAFF
DNA: TGTGCCACCCAATCGGGACAGAACACTGAAGCTTTCTTT

length: 13
size: .
V: TRBV15
D: TRBD1
J: TRBJ1-2
CDR3: CATSRTGDYGYTF
DNA: TGTGCCACCAGTCGGACAGGGGACTATGGCTACACCTTC

length: 15
size: .
V: TRBV9
D: TRBD1
J: TRBJ2-2
CDR3: CASSTRDRFSGELFF
DNA: TGTGCCAGCAGCACAAGGGACAGGTTCTCCGGGGAGCTGTTTTTT

length: 15
size: .
V: TRBV9
D: .
J: TRBJ1-2
CDR3: CASSVGDWGRYGYTF
DNA: TGTGCCAGCAGCGTAGGAGATTGGGGCCGGTATGGCTACACCTTC

length: 16
size: .
V: TRBV5-1
D: TRBD2
J: TRBJ2-3
CDR3: CASSPLARGGTDTQYF
DNA: TGCGCCAGCAGCCCCCTCGCCCGGGGGGGGACAGATACGCAGTATTTT

length: 11
size: few
V: TRBV28
D: .
J: TRBJ1-2
CDR3: CASGPIYGYTF
DNA: TGTGCCAGCGGCCCAATCTATGGCTACACCTTC